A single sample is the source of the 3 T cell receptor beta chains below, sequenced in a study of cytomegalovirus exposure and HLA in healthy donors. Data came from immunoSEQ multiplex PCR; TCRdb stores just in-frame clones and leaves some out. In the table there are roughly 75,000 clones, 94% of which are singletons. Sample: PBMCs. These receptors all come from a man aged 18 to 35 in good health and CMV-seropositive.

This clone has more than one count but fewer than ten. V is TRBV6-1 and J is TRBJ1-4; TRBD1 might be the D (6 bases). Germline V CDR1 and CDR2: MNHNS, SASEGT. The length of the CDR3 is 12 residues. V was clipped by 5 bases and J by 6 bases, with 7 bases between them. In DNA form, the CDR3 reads TGTGCCAGCAGTAACAGGGATGAAAAACTGTTTTTT. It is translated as CASSNRDEKLFF.

CDR3 loop: CSVEIRGLDTEAFF. CDR3 in DNA: TGCAGCGTTGAAATCAGGGGGTTGGACACTGAAGCTTTCTTT. This chain links TRBV29-1 with TRBJ1-1; 7 positions match TRBD1. Unmatched junction bases numbered 6, after V lost 2 bases and J lost 3 bases. This CDR3 has 14 amino acids. Germline loops: CDR1 SQVTM, CDR2 ANQGSEA.

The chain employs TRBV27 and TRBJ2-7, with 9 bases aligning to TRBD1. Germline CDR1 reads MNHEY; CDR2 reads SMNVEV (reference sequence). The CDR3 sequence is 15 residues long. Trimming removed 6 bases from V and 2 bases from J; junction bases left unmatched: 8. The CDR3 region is CASSSPGTGTYEQYF. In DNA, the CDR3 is TGTGCCAGCAGCTCTCCCGGGACAGGGACCTACGAGCAGTACTTC.